The present T cell receptor beta chain was sequenced within a study of blood T cell repertoires in COVID-19. Germline values: CDR1 SGHNT, CDR2 YENEEA. The CDR3 has 16 residues. Trimming shortened V by 1 base and J by 1 base, and 14 bases separated the two germline ends. The data were produced by immunoSEQ multiplex PCR, yet TCRdb's version contains in-frame clones alone and is incomplete. The sample yields a few hundred thousand clones, roughly 88% seen once. Sequencing was carried out using peripheral blood. The J gene is TRBJ2-7, the V gene TRBV11-3; maybe TRBD2 (5 bases). The origin of this receptor is a woman between 35 and 50 years old who had recovered from COVID-19. In DNA, the CDR3 is TGTGCCAGCAGCTTAGCCTCCGGGATGAGTTCCTACGAGCAGTACTTC. Its protein product is CASSLASGMSSYEQYF.